Following are 12 T cell receptor beta chains from one sample sequenced in a study of spatial heterogeneity in lung cancer. Regarding time point: sample taken at primary tumor resection. MiXCR, applied by TCRdb to the 5' RACE reads, yields one record per CDR3 protein. This table holds some 23,000 distinct CDR3 sequences, 8.8% found once. What these receptors recognize is not known. Study-level results: The study found that expanded intratumoral alpha and beta TCR counts tracked tumor mutation counts.

Sequencing was performed on lung tumor tissue, taken at surgery. These receptor sequences come from a male donor with early-stage non-small cell lung cancer.

The chain joins TRBV6-6 to TRBJ2-6; TRBD1 or TRBD2 may be the D gene (5 bases each). V was shortened by 6 bases and J by 0 bases, with 12 bases between the two germline ends. Germline V gives CDR1 MNHNY, CDR2 SVGAGI (reference sequence). The CDR3 extends over 16 amino acids. The DNA of the CDR3 is TGTGCCAGCAGACCGGGACGTAACTCTGGGGCCAACGTCCTGACTTTC. It codes for CASRPGRNSGANVLTF.

Remarks on this clonotype: This may be a read error: a much more frequent sequence differs by one nucleotide. V and J are TRBV25-1 and TRBJ2-5; 8 nucleotides line up with TRBD2. CDR3 length equals 13 residues. CDR1 and CDR2 from the germline V gene are MGHDK and SYGVNS. CDR3 DNA sequence: TGTGCCAACAGTGTAGCGGGGAAAGAGACCCAGTACTTC. Translating gives CANSVAGKETQYF.

This clonotype was detected many times. The chain joins TRBV7-2 to TRBJ1-1; D gene unclear. Germline V lookup: CDR1 SGHTA, CDR2 FQGNSA. The length of the CDR3 is 14 residues. V was shortened by 3 bases and J by 0 bases, with 8 bases between the two germline ends. The CDR3 DNA sequence: TGTGCCAGCAGCTTTGGACGGTTGAACACTGAAGCTTTCTTT. Its translation: CASSFGRLNTEAFF.

This clonotype was recorded many times. The rearrangement uses TRBV28 and TRBJ2-5; the match to TRBD2 covers 14 bases. CDR1 MDHEN and CDR2 SYDVKM come from the germline V gene. The CDR3 is 18 amino acids. J lost 1 base, V lost 5 bases, and 9 bases had no gene match. In DNA, the CDR3 is TGTGCCAGCAGTCCCGGACTAGCGGGGGGCCGATCCCAAGAGACCCAGTACTTC. Amino acids: CASSPGLAGGRSQETQYF. Based on the CDR3 plus reference TRBV28 and TRBJ2-5, the full variable domain is DVKVTQSSRYLVKRTGEKVFLECVQDMDHENMFWYRQDPGLGLRLIYFSYDVKMKEKGDIPEGYSVSREKKERFSLILESASTNQTSMYLCASSPGLAGGRSQETQYFGPGTRLLVL.

This clonotype was found many times. V gene TRBV7-2 combines with J gene TRBJ2-3; 7 positions agree with TRBD1. CDR1 is SGHTA and CDR2 is FQGNSA in the germline V gene. The CDR3 consists of 13 residues. V was clipped by 5 bases and J by 5 bases; unmatched bases: 4. CDR3 region: CASSATGLDTQYF. The CDR3 coding sequence is TGTGCCAGCAGCGCGACAGGGTTAGATACGCAGTATTTT. Together with reference TRBV7-2 and TRBJ2-3, the CDR3 gives the full variable domain: GAGVSQSPSNKVTEKGKDVELRCDPISGHTALYWYRQSLGQGLEFLIYFQGNSAPDKSGLPSDRFSAERTGGSVSTLTIQRTQQEDSAVYLCASSATGLDTQYFGPGTRLTVL.

This clonotype was counted ten times or more. J is TRBJ1-5 and V is TRBV6-1; D not resolved. Between the trimmed V and J ends, which lost 6 bases and 2 bases, there was a span of 17 bases. Germline CDR1 and CDR2: MNHNS and SASEGT. The CDR3 extends over 16 amino acids. The CDR3 DNA sequence: TGTGCCAGCAGATACTATACCTATGAAGGCAATCAGCCCCAGCATTTT. Residues: CASRYYTYEGNQPQHF.

The sample holds many counts of this clonotype. CDR3 amino acids: CASSLDGNEQFF. CDR3 coding DNA: TGTGCCAGCAGCTTAGACGGCAATGAGCAGTTCTTC. This sequence joins TRBV11-2 and TRBJ2-1; D unclear. Trimming pared 0 bases from V and 6 bases from J, leaving 3 bases between. From germline, CDR1 is SGHAT and CDR2 FQNNGV. This CDR3 comprises 12 residues.

This clonotype has a count of ten or more. Written as DNA, the CDR3 is TGTGCCAGCAGCTTATATGGACAACCCGACGAGCAGTACTTC. This codes for CASSLYGQPDEQYF. This chain links TRBV7-9 with TRBJ2-7; a weak D match, TRBD1 (5 bases). Germline lookup yields CDR1 SEHNR and CDR2 FQNEAQ (reference sequence). Trimming pared 2 bases from V and 5 bases from J, leaving 13 bases between. This CDR3 is 14 amino acids long.

The V call is TRBV25-1, the J call TRBJ2-7; the D gene is possibly TRBD2 (6 bases). The germline V gene encodes CDR1 MGHDK and CDR2 SYGVNS. The CDR3 has 15 amino acids. V lost 4 bases to trimming and J lost 3 bases, with 16 bases between them. DNA for the CDR3: TGTGCCAGCAGTGGGGTGGCGTTGGGGGGCTACGAGCAGTACTTC. It specifies CASSGVALGGYEQYF.

The sample holds many counts of this clonotype. The chain couples TRBV7-2 to TRBJ2-6; 7 nucleotides match TRBD1. Per germline, CDR1 SGHTA and CDR2 FQGNSA. V lost 5 bases and J lost 1; bases outside the gene matches: 2. The CDR3 loop spans 15 amino acids. The CDR3 reads CASSPGGSGANVLTF. CDR3 DNA: TGTGCCAGCAGCCCAGGGGGATCTGGGGCCAACGTCCTGACTTTC. The full variable domain, its missing parts supplied by reference TRBV7-2 and TRBJ2-6, is GAGVSQSPSNKVTEKGKDVELRCDPISGHTALYWYRQSLGQGLEFLIYFQGNSAPDKSGLPSDRFSAERTGGSVSTLTIQRTQQEDSAVYLCASSPGGSGANVLTFGAGSRLTVL.

This clonotype was seen repeatedly, ten times or more. The J gene is TRBJ2-2, the V gene TRBV9; 10 bases are a match to TRBD1. Germline V gives CDR1 SGDLS, CDR2 YYNGEE. V shed 4 bases and J 6 bases; nucleotides not matched to a gene: 9. The CDR3 totals 16 residues. The CDR3 nucleotides read TGTGCCAGCAGCTTCCGTGGGACAGGGGTCCCCGGGGAGCTGTTTTTT. This gives the protein CASSFRGTGVPGELFF. The variable domain in full, completed from reference TRBV9 and TRBJ2-2, reads DSGVTQTPKHLITATGQRVTLRCSPRSGDLSVYWYQQSLDQGLQFLIQYYNGEERAKGNILERFSAQQFPDLHSELNLSSLELGDSALYFCASSFRGTGVPGELFFGEGSRLTVL.

Many counts were recorded for this clonotype. The chain is built from TRBV20-1 and TRBJ2-5; TRBD2 matches at 9 bases. Trimming at V came to 0 bases and at J to 0 bases, leaving 5 bases not matched to a gene. CDR3 length: 16 residues. CDR1 and CDR2 (germline): DFQATT, SNEGSKA (reference sequence). As DNA, the CDR3 is TGCAGTGCTAGAGATCTAGCGGGGATTAACCAAGAGACCCAGTACTTC. Translation: CSARDLAGINQETQYF.